These T cell receptor beta chains were read from a single sample in a study of graft-versus-host responses after intestinal transplantation. The repertoire was sequenced with immunoSEQ multiplex PCR; TCRdb's copy has only in-frame clones and lacks some. This repertoire shows 9,000 to 10,000 clones, approximately 86% found once; its top ten account for roughly 5.4%. The sample consisted of ileum tissue, taken around 24 months after intestinal transplantation. The receptors shown here come from a human patient who received an intestinal transplant, so some T cells may come from the graft donor. The CDR3 runs from the conserved cysteine through the conserved F or W. A D gene is named only where the DNA matches it firmly. Size tells how often a clone was seen (once, few, many) or the class of an expanded clone, and some rows leave it out.

V	J	D	size	DNA	CDR3
TRBV7-3	TRBJ2-1	TRBD2	.	TGTGCCAGCAGCTCCCCTCGACTAGCGGGAGCCCCGTCCTACAATGAGCAGTTCTTC	CASSSPRLAGAPSYNEQFF
TRBV18	TRBJ1-1	.	.	TGTGCCAGCTCACCACCTCGAGGGGTTAAGAACACTGAAGCTTTCTTT	CASSPPRGVKNTEAFF
TRBV12-5	TRBJ1-3	.	.	TGTGCTAGTGGTTTAGCTCTTGGGGGCTTCTCTGGAAACACCATATATTTT	CASGLALGGFSGNTIYF
TRBV20-1	TRBJ2-7	.	once	TGCAGTGCTTATTATTCCTACGAGCAGTACTTC	CSAYYSYEQYF
TRBV7-3	TRBJ2-7	TRBD2	.	TGTGCCAGCAGTCCACGGTCTAGCGGGAGAGGCGAGCAGTACTTC	CASSPRSSGRGEQYF
TRBV9	TRBJ1-2	.	.	TGTGCCAGCAGCGCCTCGGATCAAACGGAGGGAGGCTACACCTTC	CASSASDQTEGGYTF
TRBV9	TRBJ2-7	.	.	TGTGCCAGCAGCAGAACCGCTGGGACGGATAACTACGAGCAGTACTTC	CASSRTAGTDNYEQYF
TRBV6-5	TRBJ1-2	TRBD1	.	TGTGCCAGCACCAACAGGGGATTTAACTATGGCTACACCTTC	CASTNRGFNYGYTF
TRBV25-1	TRBJ2-7	TRBD2	few	TGTGCCAGCAGTGAAATTCGGGGGGGGGCCACCTACGAGCAGTACTTC	CASSEIRGGATYEQYF
TRBV28	TRBJ1-2	TRBD1	.	TGTGCCAGCAGTTTTCCGACAGGGAACTATGGCTACACCTTC	CASSFPTGNYGYTF
TRBV4-1	TRBJ1-4	TRBD1	.	TGCGCCAGCAGCCGGACAGGGGGCGGAAAAACTAATGAAAAACTGTTTTTT	CASSRTGGGKTNEKLFF
TRBV7-9	TRBJ1-1	.	few	TGTGCCAGCAGCTGGGACACGAACACTGAAGCTTTCTTT	CASSWDTNTEAFF
TRBV7-3	TRBJ2-2	TRBD2	.	TGTGCCAGCAGCCGCCGCAGCATAGCGGGAGGGCTTCGAACCGGGGAGCTGTTTTTT	CASSRRSIAGGLRTGELFF
TRBV11-2	TRBJ2-6	.	.	TGTGCCAGCAGCTTAGATTATGGCACGAGCTCTGGGGCCAACGTCCTGACTTTC	CASSLDYGTSSGANVLTF
TRBV6-5	TRBJ2-7	.	few	TGTGCCAGCAGTTACTCCACAGGGACCTACGAGCAGTACTTC	CASSYSTGTYEQYF
TRBV5-1	TRBJ2-1	.	.	TGCGCCAGCAGCTTCTCAGGGGACACCTACAATGAGCAGTTCTTC	CASSFSGDTYNEQFF
TRBV5-1	TRBJ2-7	.	.	TGCGCCAGCAGCCGAACCACCTACGAGCAGTACTTC	CASSRTTYEQYF
TRBV7-2	TRBJ2-3	.	.	TGTGCCAGCAGCAATAGACAGGTCATCGATACGCAGTATTTT	CASSNRQVIDTQYF
TRBV6-1	TRBJ2-3	.	.	TGTGCCAGCAGAGGACAGATTAGCACAGATACGCAGTATTTT	CASRGQISTDTQYF
TRBV5-6	TRBJ2-4	.	.	TGTGCCAGCAGCTCGGGGATGAATCGAAACATTCAGTACTTC	CASSSGMNRNIQYF
TRBV27	TRBJ2-1	.	.	TGTGCCAGCAGTCCCCAACTAGCAGACGTGGTCCGGGTCCCTTACAATGAGCAGTTCTTC	CASSPQLADVVRVPYNEQFF
TRBV6-1	TRBJ1-2	TRBD1	.	TGTGCCAGCAGTGAACCGGGACAGGGAAGAGGTGGCTACACCTTC	CASSEPGQGRGGYTF
TRBV4-1	TRBJ1-1	.	.	TGCGCCAGCAGCCAAGTGAGAATGGCGGCCCTGCTAAAGAACACTGAAGCTTTCTTT	CASSQVRMAALLKNTEAFF
TRBV11-3	TRBJ1-3	TRBD1	.	TGTGCCAGCAGCCCGCCGGGACAGACCTCTGGAAACACCATATATTTT	CASSPPGQTSGNTIYF
TRBV7-3	TRBJ1-3	.	.	TGTGCCAGCAGCTCGCGGACGGGCTCACACGGCAACACCATATATTTT	CASSSRTGSHGNTIYF
TRBV11-1	TRBJ2-3	TRBD1	.	TGTGCCAGCAGCTTAACTGACAGGGAGACAGATACGCAGTATTTT	CASSLTDRETDTQYF
TRBV2	TRBJ1-6	.	.	TGTGCCAGCAGTGAAAGGTCCTCCTATAATTCACCCCTCCACTTT	CASSERSSYNSPLHF
TRBV5-6	TRBJ2-5	TRBD1	.	TGTGCCAGCAGCTTGAGTTCAGGGGGAGAGACCCAGTACTTC	CASSLSSGGETQYF
TRBV19	TRBJ2-3	TRBD2	.	TGTGCCAGTAGTGCTCTAGCGGGAGGCGGGACAGATACGCAGTATTTT	CASSALAGGGTDTQYF
TRBV7-3	TRBJ2-1	TRBD2	.	TGTGCCAGCAGCTCGGGACTAGCGGGGTACAATGAGCAGTTCTTC	CASSSGLAGYNEQFF
TRBV7-6	TRBJ1-5	.	.	TGTGCCAGCAGCCTTAGACGAGAGAATCAGCCCCAGCATTTT	CASSLRRENQPQHF
TRBV29-1	TRBJ2-7	TRBD2	few	TGCAGCGTTGCAGGACTAGCGGGAGAGATGCACGTTTCCCGCTACGAGCAGTACTTC	CSVAGLAGEMHVSRYEQYF
TRBV11-2	TRBJ2-7	.	.	TGTGCCAGCAGCTTAGATGGCCCTATCTACGAGCAGTACTTC	CASSLDGPIYEQYF
TRBV6-6	TRBJ2-5	TRBD2	once	TGTGCCAGCAGTAGACGTGCGGGGGGTCAAGAGACCCAGTACTTC	CASSRRAGGQETQYF
TRBV7-6	TRBJ2-1	TRBD1	.	TGTGCCAGCAGCCGAGGGACAGCCCAACTCAGCCTAAACGATGAGCAGTTCTTC	CASSRGTAQLSLNDEQFF
TRBV4-3	TRBJ2-7	.	.	TGCGCCAGCAGCCAAGTTAGTGACGAGCAGTACTTC	CASSQVSDEQYF
TRBV15	TRBJ2-7	.	.	TGTGCCACCAGCAGAGATCTCGGGACCTACGAGCAGTACTTC	CATSRDLGTYEQYF
TRBV6-5	TRBJ2-2	TRBD2	.	TGTGCCAGCAGTTATGGTTGGACTAGCGGGCCCGGGGAGCTGTTTTTT	CASSYGWTSGPGELFF
TRBV11-2	TRBJ2-2	TRBD2	.	TGTGCCAGCAGTGGGAGGGTGGGCAACACCGGGGAGCTGTTTTTT	CASSGRVGNTGELFF
TRBV19	TRBJ2-1	.	.	TGTGCCAGTAGTATAGCTTCGGGTAGGATTGAGCAGTTCTTC	CASSIASGRIEQFF
TRBV5-1	TRBJ2-2	.	once	TGCGCCAGCAGCTTGGGCCTAGCTATCGGTACCGGGGAGCTGTTTTTT	CASSLGLAIGTGELFF
TRBV11-3	TRBJ1-2	.	.	TGTGCCAGCAGCCAAGCTCGCAGGGGAAGGTCCTATGGCTACACCTTC	CASSQARRGRSYGYTF
TRBV5-1	TRBJ2-7	.	.	TGCGCCAGCAGCCCTGGGGACCCTACCCAGTACTTC	CASSPGDPTQYF
TRBV5-5	TRBJ2-7	.	.	TGTGCCAGCAGCTTGGGGTGGGAAGGGCAGCAGTACTTC	CASSLGWEGQQYF
TRBV10-1	TRBJ2-1	.	.	TGCGCCAGCAGTGTAGCCCCCGGGCTTGACAATGAGCAGTTCTTC	CASSVAPGLDNEQFF
TRBV11-1	TRBJ2-4	.	.	TGTGCCAGCAGCTCCAGGGCCACCGCCAGGGCGGCCAAAAACATTCAGTACTTC	CASSSRATARAAKNIQYF
TRBV4-1	TRBJ1-5	.	once	TGCGCCAGCAGCCAAGGGTCAGACTATCAGCCCCAGCATTTT	CASSQGSDYQPQHF
TRBV7-9	TRBJ2-7	.	.	TGTGCCAGCAGCCAGGGAGTGAGGCACGAGCAGTACTTC	CASSQGVRHEQYF